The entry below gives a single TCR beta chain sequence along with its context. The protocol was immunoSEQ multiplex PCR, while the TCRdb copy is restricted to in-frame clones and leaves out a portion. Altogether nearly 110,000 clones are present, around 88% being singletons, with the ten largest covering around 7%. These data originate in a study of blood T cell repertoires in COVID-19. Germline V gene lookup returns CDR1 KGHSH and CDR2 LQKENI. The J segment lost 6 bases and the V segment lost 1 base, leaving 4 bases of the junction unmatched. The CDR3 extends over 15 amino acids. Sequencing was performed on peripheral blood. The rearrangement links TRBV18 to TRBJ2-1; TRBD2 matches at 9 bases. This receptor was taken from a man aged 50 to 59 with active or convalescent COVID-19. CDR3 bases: TGTGCCAGCTCACCACGACTAGCGGACGTCAATGAGCAGTTCTTC. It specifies CASSPRLADVNEQFF.